Listed here are 20 T cell receptor beta chains from one sample, sequenced in a study of cytomegalovirus exposure and HLA in healthy donors. 13 Jbeta primers and 60 Vbeta primers were used for the PCR. TCRdb's table, derived via immunoSEQ multiplex PCR, lists solely in-frame clones and lacks some. The sample lists around 140,000 clones; roughly 78% were seen once. The material sequenced was PBMCs. The source is a female donor in good health and CMV-seronegative.

The chain has TRBV28 and TRBJ2-6, with unresolved D. Germline assignment: CDR1 MDHEN and CDR2 SYDVKM. This CDR3 is built from 15 residues. With 8 bases removed from V and 0 bases from J, the gap between germline ends came to 11 bases. CDR3 DNA: TGTGCCAGCGAGAGGCAGTTCTCTGGGGCCAACGTCCTGACTTTC. This sequence encodes CASERQFSGANVLTF. The whole variable domain, remainder taken from reference TRBV28 and TRBJ2-6, is DVKVTQSSRYLVKRTGEKVFLECVQDMDHENMFWYRQDPGLGLRLIYFSYDVKMKEKGDIPEGYSVSREKKERFSLILESASTNQTSMYLCASERQFSGANVLTFGAGSRLTVL.

This clone was found once. This rearrangement joins TRBV5-1 to TRBJ2-5; no firm D call. The CDR3 totals 15 residues. The germline V gene has CDR1 SGHRS and CDR2 YFSETQ. Trimming cost V 0 bases and J 1 base, with 10 bases left between them. Here the CDR3 reads CASSLGPRIQETQYF. The CDR3 nucleotides are TGCGCCAGCAGCTTGGGTCCGAGAATCCAAGAGACCCAGTACTTC.

The chain has TRBV28 and TRBJ1-1, with D unclear. The germline V gene encodes CDR1 MDHEN and CDR2 SYDVKM. This CDR3 has 14 amino acids. Trimming removed 6 bases from V and 8 bases from J, with 19 bases in between. CDR3 in DNA: TGTGCCAGCAGGAAAAGCGGGAGGGAGAGCGAAGCTTTCTTT. This encodes CASRKSGRESEAFF.

The chain employs TRBV5-1 and TRBJ2-3, with 12 bases matching TRBD2. CDR1 is SGHRS, CDR2 YFSETQ, per germline. This CDR3 region has 17 residues. The V and J ends lost 3 bases and 3 bases, in that order; junction bases with no gene match: 8. DNA of the CDR3: TGCGCCAGCAGCTCAACCCTGACTAGCGGGAGTACAGATACGCAGTATTTT. Protein sequence: CASSSTLTSGSTDTQYF.

The genes are TRBV19 and TRBJ1-4; 7 nucleotides agree with TRBD1. The germline V gene encodes CDR1 LNHDA and CDR2 SQIVND (reference sequence). The CDR3 contains 13 residues. Trimming took 7 bases from V and 8 from J; bases not matched to a gene: 7. CDR3 bases: TGTGCCAGTAAAGCCGCACAGGGGGAAAAACTGTTTTTT. Amino acids: CASKAAQGEKLFF.

The chain uses TRBV23-1 and TRBJ1-5, with 9 bases that match TRBD1. TRBV23-1 is marked as an open reading frame, function uncertain. The CDR3 extends over 16 amino acids. The ends lost 2 bases at V and 5 bases at J; junction bases unmatched: 7. The CDR3 loop reads CASSQKRTGVDQPQHF. CDR3 DNA: TGCGCCAGCAGTCAAAAGAGGACAGGGGTGGATCAGCCCCAGCATTTT.

This chain joins TRBV19 and TRBJ2-5, with 12 positions matching TRBD1. The junction had 14 bases not matched to a gene; V was cut back by 4 bases and J by 5 bases. Germline-derived CDR1 and CDR2 are LNHDA and SQIVND (reference sequence). CDR3 length equals 18 residues. The CDR3 region has the DNA TGTGCCAGTAGTAGCCCGACCGGGACAGGGGGCGCGGGGGAGACCCAGTACTTC. The encoded protein is CASSSPTGTGGAGETQYF.

The gene calls are TRBV7-8 and TRBJ2-6; D is possibly TRBD1 (6 bases). Germline lookup yields CDR1 SGHVS and CDR2 FQNEAQ. Trimming pared 5 bases from V and 2 bases from J, leaving 25 bases between. The CDR3 runs to 20 residues. CDR3 coding DNA: TGTGCCAGCAGCCGTCGGGACAAGGGGGTTGCTGCGGCTGGGGCCAACGTCCTGACTTTC. As protein: CASSRRDKGVAAAGANVLTF.

The chain combines TRBV4-2 with TRBJ2-1; 12 nucleotides line up with TRBD2. The CDR3 spans 17 residues. After removal of 1 base from V and 9 bases from J, the junction contained 10 bases not matched to a gene. Germline V gene data show CDR1 as LGHNA and CDR2 as YNFKEQ. CDR3 nucleotides: TGTGCCAGCAGCCAAGTCAGCCTAGCGGGGGGGCGTGCTGAGCAGTTCTTC. Protein product: CASSQVSLAGGRAEQFF.

The J gene is TRBJ2-2, the V gene TRBV11-2; TRBD2 is a possible D gene (7 bases). This CDR3 comprises 16 residues. CDR1 and CDR2 from the germline V gene are SGHAT and FQNNGV. Trimming removed 4 bases at V and 4 bases at J, with 16 bases between. CDR3 residues: CASSSKGGAVTGELFF. DNA for the CDR3: TGTGCCAGCAGCTCCAAGGGGGGGGCCGTCACCGGGGAGCTGTTTTTT.

The chain uses TRBV30 and TRBJ1-2, with a weak D call TRBD1 (5 bases). CDR3 length equals 12 residues. Trimming stripped 4 bases from V and 8 bases from J, with 14 bases between. The V gene's germline CDR1 is GTSNPN and CDR2 SVGIG (reference sequence). Written as DNA, the CDR3 is TGTGCCTGGATCCCCAGGGTGGGAGGCTACACCTTC. Protein sequence: CAWIPRVGGYTF.

This clone was seen more than once but under ten times. This rearrangement joins TRBV19 to TRBJ1-5; D might be TRBD1 (5 bases). The CDR3 is 17 amino acids. The germline V and J ends were trimmed by 6 bases and 5 bases, with 23 bases remaining between them. CDR1 and CDR2 from the germline V gene are LNHDA and SQIVND (reference sequence). In nucleotides, the CDR3 is TGTGCCAGTAGCACCCTTACTCCCGACAGACCGGATCAGCCCCAGCATTTT. Translating gives CASSTLTPDRPDQPQHF.

This rearrangement joins TRBV5-1 to TRBJ2-7, with a possible D match to TRBD1 (6 bases). The V gene's germline CDR1 is SGHRS and CDR2 YFSETQ. The CDR3 has 16 residues. V lost 0 bases, J lost 1 base, and 14 bases lay in between. The CDR3 region is CASSLDGRGGSYEQYF. CDR3 in DNA: TGCGCCAGCAGCTTGGACGGACGAGGGGGATCCTACGAGCAGTACTTC.

The V call is TRBV28, the J call TRBJ2-7, with TRBD2 identical over 9 bases. The germline V gene encodes CDR1 MDHEN and CDR2 SYDVKM. V lost 5 bases to trimming and J lost 3 bases; unmatched junction nucleotides: 8. The CDR3 is 15 amino acids. CDR3 amino acids: CASSPRGLASYEQYF. As DNA, the CDR3 is TGTGCCAGCAGTCCCCGAGGACTAGCGAGCTACGAGCAGTACTTC.

The chain combines TRBV5-4 with TRBJ2-3; 12 bases fit TRBD2. CDR1 is SGHNT and CDR2 is YYREEE in the germline V gene (reference sequence). J gave up 4 bases and V 0 bases, and 6 bases lay outside the gene matches. The CDR3 is 17 amino acids. The DNA for the CDR3 is TGTGCCAGCAGCTTGGCCAGGCTAGCGGGGGGGCCAGATACGCAGTATTTT. Translation gives CASSLARLAGGPDTQYF.

This clone has just a few counts. The CDR3 DNA sequence: TGTGCCAGTAGTCCGCTACAGGGGGCGAGGACAGATACGCAGTATTTT. Its translation: CASSPLQGARTDTQYF. The chain uses TRBV19 and TRBJ2-3; 9 bases agree with TRBD1. V lost 5 bases, J lost 3 bases, and 9 bases stayed unmatched. The germline gives CDR1 LNHDA, CDR2 SQIVND (reference sequence). The CDR3 extends over 16 amino acids.

This chain links TRBV12-5 with TRBJ1-2; TRBD1 might be the D (5 bases). From germline, CDR1 is LGHNT and CDR2 FRNRAP. The CDR3 loop spans 13 amino acids. The V gene lost 6 bases and the J gene lost 5 bases, with 13 bases spanning the gap. The CDR3 nucleotides read TGTGCTAGTGGGGGGGGGAGACCTTATGGCTACACCTTC. Translated: CASGGGRPYGYTF.

This chain joins TRBV30 and TRBJ1-1; 9 positions agree with TRBD1. The CDR3 runs to 11 residues. V shed 5 bases and J 5 bases; nucleotides not matched to a gene: 0. CDR1 is GTSNPN and CDR2 is SVGIG in the germline V gene (reference sequence). The CDR3 nucleotides read TGTGCCTGGGACAGGGGGACTGAAGCTTTCTTT. It encodes CAWDRGTEAFF.

The rearrangement links TRBV5-6 to TRBJ2-7; tentatively, D is TRBD1 (5 bases). Germline CDR1 is SGHDT and CDR2 is YYEEEE. With 1 base removed from V and 1 base from J, the gap between germline ends came to 18 bases. The CDR3 contains 17 residues. CDR3 bases: TGTGCCAGCAGCTTGAGTCTTGGACAAGGGCTTTCCTACGAGCAGTACTTC. It yields the protein CASSLSLGQGLSYEQYF.

On this clone itself: This sample also contains other DNA sequences that code for the same CDR3. The CDR3 spells CAGGQGNSPLHF. As DNA, the CDR3 is TGTGCCGGAGGACAGGGAAATTCACCCCTCCACTTT. V usage is TRBV6-6 and J usage is TRBJ1-6; 8 bases map to TRBD1. V shed 11 bases and J 7 bases; nucleotides not matched to a gene: 4. CDR3 length: 12 amino acids. Germline-derived CDR1 and CDR2 are MNHNY and SVGAGI (reference sequence).